The rows below give T cell receptor beta chains drawn from one sample of a study of shared clonotypes between healthy human individuals. Using immunoSEQ multiplex PCR, the repertoire was profiled, and TCRdb retains in-frame clones only, with some absent. The sample carries fewer than 700,000 clones, 85% to 95% recorded once. Material for sequencing was naive CD8+ T cells sorted from blood. The receptors originated from a woman aged 30 to 39 in good health. Each CDR3 is given with its conserved first and last residue. The D gene is left open where the match is weak. Clone size is stated in some rows and not others, as once, few, many or a class when expanded.

j_call,v_call,clone_size,d_call,cdr3_aa,cdr3_nt
TRBJ1-2,TRBV5-1,-,-,CASSPAGYGYTF,TGCGCCAGCAGCCCGGCAGGGTATGGCTACACCTTC
TRBJ2-7,TRBV13,-,-,CASSTGLALYEQYF,TGTGCCAGCAGCACGGGACTCGCCCTCTACGAGCAGTACTTC
TRBJ2-3,TRBV27,once,-,CASSPGRGRGTDTQYF,TGTGCCAGCAGCCCAGGAAGGGGTCGGGGGACAGATACGCAGTATTTT
TRBJ1-5,TRBV7-6,-,-,CASSPGAGKRNQPQHF,TGTGCCAGCAGTCCGGGGGCGGGGAAACGCAATCAGCCCCAGCATTTT
TRBJ2-7,TRBV27,-,-,CASRPSGDYEQYF,TGTGCCAGCAGACCCTCTGGGGACTACGAGCAGTACTTC
TRBJ1-1,TRBV29-1,-,-,CSVEAPNTEAFF,TGCAGCGTTGAAGCTCCGAACACTGAAGCTTTCTTT
TRBJ2-3,TRBV10-1,-,-,CASSRQFSTDTQYF,TGCGCCAGCAGCCGACAGTTTAGCACAGATACGCAGTATTTT
TRBJ2-1,TRBV2,-,-,CASRESSYNEQFF,TGTGCCAGCAGAGAGAGCTCCTACAATGAGCAGTTCTTC
TRBJ2-5,TRBV27,-,-,CASSLGTRQTQYF,TGTGCCAGCAGTCTTGGGACGCGCCAGACCCAGTACTTC
TRBJ2-7,TRBV7-9,-,TRBD1,CASSLAGQGANEQYF,TGTGCCAGCAGCCTCGCGGGGCAGGGGGCCAACGAGCAGTACTTC
TRBJ2-7,TRBV30,-,-,CAWSGISYEQYF,TGTGCCTGGAGTGGCATCTCCTACGAGCAGTACTTC
TRBJ1-5,TRBV28,-,-,CASSLIGVQHQPQHF,TGTGCCAGCAGTTTAATCGGGGTACAGCATCAGCCCCAGCATTTT
TRBJ1-4,TRBV5-8,-,-,CASSRGTLTTNEKLFF,TGTGCCAGCAGCCGGGGGACACTTACAACTAATGAAAAACTGTTTTTT
TRBJ2-1,TRBV27,-,-,CASSLSPNNEQFF,TGTGCCAGCAGTTTATCCCCCAACAATGAGCAGTTCTTC
TRBJ2-7,TRBV5-1,-,TRBD1,CASSLAGTVYEQYF,TGCGCCAGCAGCTTGGCAGGGACAGTCTACGAGCAGTACTTC
TRBJ2-5,TRBV11-2,-,-,CASSSKGEEGQYF,TGTGCCAGCAGCTCGAAGGGGGAAGAAGGGCAGTACTTC
TRBJ2-1,TRBV6-4,-,TRBD2,CASSDFNRREALFF,TGTGCCAGCAGTGACTTTAATCGGCGGGAGGCCTTGTTCTTC
TRBJ1-1,TRBV28,-,TRBD1,CASSRPGTATEAFF,TGTGCCAGCAGTCGACCGGGGACAGCCACTGAAGCTTTCTTT
TRBJ2-3,TRBV16,-,-,CASSQWGGTQYF,TGTGCCAGCAGCCAATGGGGCGGTACGCAGTATTTT
TRBJ2-7,TRBV7-9,-,TRBD2,CASTAGGTAGYEQYF,TGTGCCAGCACCGCGGGAGGGACGGCCGGCTACGAGCAGTACTTC
TRBJ2-5,TRBV28,once,-,CASSLLTNQETQYF,TGTGCCAGCAGTTTATTAACCAACCAAGAGACCCAGTACTTC
TRBJ2-5,TRBV14,-,-,CASSQGLGRLDETQYF,TGTGCCAGCAGCCAGGGACTGGGGAGATTGGATGAGACCCAGTACTTC
TRBJ2-7,TRBV25-1,-,-,CASSEGGNYEQYF,TGTGCCAGCTCCGAAGGGGGGAACTACGAGCAGTACTTC
TRBJ1-1,TRBV27,-,-,CASSLPSTEAFF,TGTGCCAGCAGTTTGCCCTCCACTGAAGCTTTCTTT
TRBJ2-5,TRBV27,-,-,CASGNSPQGQETQYF,TGTGCCAGCGGCAACTCCCCCCAGGGCCAAGAGACCCAGTACTTC
TRBJ2-5,TRBV10-2,-,-,CASSETNLTQYF,TGCGCCAGCAGTGAGACTAACCTAACCCAGTACTTC
TRBJ1-5,TRBV7-8,-,TRBD1,CASSPGQGAGQPQHF,TGTGCCAGCAGCCCGGGACAGGGGGCCGGCCAGCCCCAGCATTTT
TRBJ2-7,TRBV6-1,-,TRBD1,CASSEDPGTESYEQYF,TGTGCCAGCAGTGAAGACCCCGGGACAGAAAGCTACGAGCAGTACTTC
TRBJ2-7,TRBV4-1,-,TRBD2,CASSQLAGVSEQYF,TGCGCCAGCAGCCAACTAGCGGGAGTAAGCGAGCAGTACTTC
TRBJ1-1,TRBV28,-,TRBD1,CASSTDREVNTEAFF,TGTGCCAGCAGTACCGACAGGGAGGTTAACACTGAAGCTTTCTTT
TRBJ2-7,TRBV5-1,-,TRBD1,CASRQGVHEQYF,TGCGCCAGCAGACAGGGGGTCCACGAGCAGTACTTC
TRBJ2-7,TRBV5-5,-,TRBD1,CASSSPGTVNYEQYF,TGTGCCAGCAGTTCCCCAGGGACAGTGAACTACGAGCAGTACTTC
TRBJ1-1,TRBV27,-,-,CASSFLHQPEAFF,TGTGCCAGCAGTTTCCTCCATCAACCAGAAGCTTTCTTT
TRBJ2-7,TRBV19,-,-,CASSITRDQSYEQYF,TGTGCCAGTAGTATAACCAGGGACCAATCCTACGAGCAGTACTTC
TRBJ1-1,TRBV6-1,-,-,CASTWRGADTEAFF,TGTGCCAGCACCTGGAGGGGGGCGGACACTGAAGCTTTCTTT
TRBJ2-1,TRBV28,-,TRBD2,CASSRTSRTNEQFF,TGTGCCAGCAGTAGGACTAGCCGAACGAATGAGCAGTTCTTC
TRBJ1-4,TRBV2,-,TRBD1,CASCRQGDEKLFF,TGTGCCAGCTGTAGACAGGGTGATGAAAAACTGTTTTTT
TRBJ2-5,TRBV27,-,-,CASSLFGGQETQYF,TGTGCCAGCAGTTTATTTGGCGGCCAAGAGACCCAGTACTTC
TRBJ2-7,TRBV5-6,-,-,CASSFGTGIPYEQYF,TGTGCCAGCAGTTTTGGAACAGGGATCCCCTACGAGCAGTACTTC
TRBJ1-1,TRBV28,once,-,CASSLSAGLNTEAFF,TGTGCCAGCAGTTTATCCGCAGGGTTGAACACTGAAGCTTTCTTT
TRBJ2-7,TRBV9,-,TRBD2,CASSAPGGSEQYF,TGTGCCAGCAGCGCCCCGGGGGGGAGCGAGCAGTACTTC
TRBJ2-7,TRBV10-2,-,-,CASSPSGSSYEQYF,TGCGCCAGCAGTCCAAGCGGCAGCTCCTACGAGCAGTACTTC
TRBJ2-7,TRBV18,-,TRBD1,CASSDRATYEQYF,TGTGCCAGCTCAGACAGGGCTACCTACGAGCAGTACTTC
TRBJ2-2,TRBV10-1,-,TRBD2,CASSVGLAGGPDTGELFF,TGCGCCAGCAGTGTGGGACTAGCGGGAGGGCCGGACACCGGGGAGCTGTTTTTT
TRBJ2-7,TRBV28,-,TRBD2,CASRLAGGNWEQYF,TGTGCCAGTAGACTAGCGGGAGGGAACTGGGAGCAGTACTTC